This T cell receptor beta chain appears in the sequencing data of a study of blood T cells in healthy people across ages. Study-level background: About one barcoded beta molecule per two T cells was captured by template switching.

This CDR3 region has 14 residues. V dropped 6 bases and J dropped 8 bases, with 16 bases sitting between them. Primers used in a second PCR of roughly 6 to 11 cycles were a sample-barcoded 5' primer and a J-beta primer mix. TCRdb itself ran the 5' RACE reads through MiXCR, one entry per CDR3 protein. The table includes fewer than 2,000,000 distinct CDR3 sequences, roughly two fifths detected once. This chain joins TRBV12-3 or TRBV12-4 and TRBJ1-4; D not resolved. What was sequenced was blood. The TCR was taken from a human donor in good health. The CDR3 DNA reads TGTGCCAGCAGCCCCGTCCAATTAGTGGAAAAACTGTTTTTT. Protein sequence: CASSPVQLVEKLFF.